This section outlines one T cell receptor (beta chain) sequence together with its context. Extraction and reverse transcription of RNA yielded cDNA as the sequencing template. TCRdb's table, derived via immunoSEQ multiplex PCR, lists solely in-frame clones and lacks some. The repertoire holds about 69,000 clones, with roughly 60% as singletons. The CDR3 is made up of 14 amino acids. CDR1 and CDR2 (germline): SGHNT, YENEEA. Trimming removed 9 bases at V and 3 bases at J, with 17 bases between. From alopecia areata patients, lesional scalp punch biopsies and peripheral blood were collected. The data originate from a study of CD8+ T cells in alopecia areata.

This receptor was identified in a human donor with alopecia areata. The chain recombines TRBV11-3 with TRBJ2-5, with D perhaps TRBD2 (6 bases). Sequencing used CD8+ T cells sorted from blood, obtained at week 0. The CDR3 region is CARSRPGVKETQYF. CDR3 nucleotide sequence: TGTGCCAGATCCCGCCCGGGGGTCAAAGAGACCCAGTACTTC.